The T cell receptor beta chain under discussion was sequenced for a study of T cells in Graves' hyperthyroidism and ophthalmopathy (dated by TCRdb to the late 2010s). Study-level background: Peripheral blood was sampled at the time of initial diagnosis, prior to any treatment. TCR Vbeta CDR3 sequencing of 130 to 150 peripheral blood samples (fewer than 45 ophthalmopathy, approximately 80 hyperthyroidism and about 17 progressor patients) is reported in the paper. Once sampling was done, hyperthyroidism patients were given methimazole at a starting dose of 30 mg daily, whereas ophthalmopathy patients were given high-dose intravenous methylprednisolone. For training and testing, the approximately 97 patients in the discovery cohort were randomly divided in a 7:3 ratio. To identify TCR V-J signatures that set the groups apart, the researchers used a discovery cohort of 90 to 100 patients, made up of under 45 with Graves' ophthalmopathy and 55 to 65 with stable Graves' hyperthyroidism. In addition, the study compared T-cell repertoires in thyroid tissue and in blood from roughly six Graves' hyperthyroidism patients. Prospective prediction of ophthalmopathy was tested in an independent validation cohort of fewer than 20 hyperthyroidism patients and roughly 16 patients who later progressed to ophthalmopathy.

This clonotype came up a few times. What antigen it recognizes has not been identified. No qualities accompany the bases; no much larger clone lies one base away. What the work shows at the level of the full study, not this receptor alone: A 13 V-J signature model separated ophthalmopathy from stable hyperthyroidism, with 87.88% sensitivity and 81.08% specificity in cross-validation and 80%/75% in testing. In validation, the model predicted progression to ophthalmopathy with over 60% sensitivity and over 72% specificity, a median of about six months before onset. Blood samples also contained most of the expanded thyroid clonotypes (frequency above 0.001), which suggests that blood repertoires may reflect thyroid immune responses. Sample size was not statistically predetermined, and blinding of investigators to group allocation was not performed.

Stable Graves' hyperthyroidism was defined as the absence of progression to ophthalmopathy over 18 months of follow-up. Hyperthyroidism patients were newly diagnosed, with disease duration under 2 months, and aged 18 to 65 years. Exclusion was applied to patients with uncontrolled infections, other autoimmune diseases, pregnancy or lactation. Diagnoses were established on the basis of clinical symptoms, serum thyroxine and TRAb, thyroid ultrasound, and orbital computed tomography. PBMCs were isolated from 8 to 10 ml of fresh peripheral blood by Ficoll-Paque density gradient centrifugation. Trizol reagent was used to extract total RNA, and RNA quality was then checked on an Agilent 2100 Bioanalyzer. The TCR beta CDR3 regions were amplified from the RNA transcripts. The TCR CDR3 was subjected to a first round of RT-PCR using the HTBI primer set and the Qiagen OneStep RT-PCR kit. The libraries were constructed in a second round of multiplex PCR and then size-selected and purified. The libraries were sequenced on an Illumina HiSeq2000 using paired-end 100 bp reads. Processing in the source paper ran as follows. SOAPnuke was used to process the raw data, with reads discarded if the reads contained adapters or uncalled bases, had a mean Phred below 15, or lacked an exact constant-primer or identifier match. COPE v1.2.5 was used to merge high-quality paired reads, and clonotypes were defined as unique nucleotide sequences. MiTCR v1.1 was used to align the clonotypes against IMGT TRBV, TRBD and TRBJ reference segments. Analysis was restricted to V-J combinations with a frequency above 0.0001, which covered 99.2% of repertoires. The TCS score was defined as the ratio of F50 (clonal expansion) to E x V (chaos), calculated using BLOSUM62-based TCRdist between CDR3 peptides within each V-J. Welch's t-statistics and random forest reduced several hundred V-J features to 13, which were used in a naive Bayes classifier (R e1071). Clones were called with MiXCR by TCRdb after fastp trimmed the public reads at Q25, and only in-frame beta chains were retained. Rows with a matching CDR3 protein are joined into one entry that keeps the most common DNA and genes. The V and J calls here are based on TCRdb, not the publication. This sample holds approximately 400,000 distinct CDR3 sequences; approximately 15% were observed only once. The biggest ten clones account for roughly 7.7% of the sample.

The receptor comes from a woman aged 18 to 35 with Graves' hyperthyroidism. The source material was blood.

The DNA sequence is as follows: TGCGCCAGCAGGGACTCCTTCACCGGGGAGCTGTTTTTT. Its amino acids are CASRDSFTGELFF. Recombination joined TRBV10-2 with TRBJ2-2; the D gene is perhaps TRBD2, on 5 matching bases. From the cysteine up to the phenylalanine, the CDR3 has a length of 13 residues. Only the CDR3 portion is preserved as DNA: 39 bases, with reading frame beginning at the first base. Relative to germline, V is 6 bases shorter and J is 4 bases shorter, with 9 bases between their ends. From the germline V gene, CDR1 is WSHSY and CDR2 is SAAADI.